Listed below are T cell receptor beta chains from one sample, sequenced in a study of identical twins. MiXCR, run by TCRdb on the 5' RACE reads, gives a single entry per CDR3 protein. This table holds hundreds of thousands of distinct CDR3 sequences, 20% to 25% found once. Separately, the same data were catalogued under a study of T cells expressing NK-cell markers.

The sample was CD4+ T cells sorted from blood. Source of these receptors: a woman in her late teens or twenties in good health. Both conserved end residues are part of each CDR3. A D gene is named only where the DNA matches it firmly. Where a row states a size, it is once, few, many or the class of an expanded clone; other rows omit it.

d_gene: TRBD1; v_gene: TRBV5-6; abundance: -; len: 15; j_gene: TRBJ2-2; CDR3aa: CASSFRGHVIGELFF; CDR3nt: TGTGCCAGCAGCTTCAGGGGGCACGTTATCGGGGAGCTGTTTTTT
d_gene: -; v_gene: TRBV5-8; abundance: -; len: 11; j_gene: TRBJ1-1; CDR3aa: CASSLLREAFF; CDR3nt: TGTGCCAGCAGCTTGCTCAGGGAAGCTTTCTTT
d_gene: TRBD1; v_gene: TRBV5-1; abundance: -; len: 13; j_gene: TRBJ1-5; CDR3aa: CASSYDRGQPQHF; CDR3nt: TGCGCCAGCAGCTACGACAGGGGTCAGCCCCAGCATTTT
d_gene: -; v_gene: TRBV20-1; abundance: -; len: 15; j_gene: TRBJ2-7; CDR3aa: CSAILASRSSYEQYF; CDR3nt: TGCAGTGCTATTCTAGCTTCCCGGAGCTCCTACGAGCAGTACTTC
d_gene: TRBD2; v_gene: TRBV14; abundance: -; len: 16; j_gene: TRBJ2-1; CDR3aa: CASSQDKAGWGNEQFF; CDR3nt: TGTGCCAGCAGCCAAGATAAAGCGGGGTGGGGGAATGAGCAGTTCTTC
d_gene: -; v_gene: TRBV29-1; abundance: many; len: 12; j_gene: TRBJ2-7; CDR3aa: CSVSRSTYEQYF; CDR3nt: TGCAGCGTTTCCCGGTCCACCTACGAGCAGTACTTC
d_gene: -; v_gene: TRBV5-6; abundance: -; len: 14; j_gene: TRBJ2-7; CDR3aa: CASSFQGTYYEQYF; CDR3nt: TGTGCCAGCAGCTTTCAGGGGACTTACTACGAGCAGTACTTC
d_gene: -; v_gene: TRBV12-5; abundance: -; len: 14; j_gene: TRBJ1-6; CDR3aa: CASGQGTYNSPLHF; CDR3nt: TGTGCTAGTGGTCAGGGCACCTATAATTCACCCCTCCACTTT
d_gene: -; v_gene: TRBV5-1; abundance: once; len: 16; j_gene: TRBJ2-1; CDR3aa: CASSFGSGLAYNEQFF; CDR3nt: -
d_gene: TRBD1; v_gene: TRBV10-3; abundance: -; len: 14; j_gene: TRBJ2-2; CDR3aa: CAIRRDRDTGELFF; CDR3nt: TGTGCCATCAGGAGGGACAGGGACACCGGGGAGCTGTTTTTT
d_gene: -; v_gene: TRBV20-1; abundance: few; len: 13; j_gene: TRBJ2-4; CDR3aa: CSARWQAKNIQYF; CDR3nt: TGCAGTGCTAGGTGGCAGGCCAAAAACATTCAGTACTTC
d_gene: -; v_gene: TRBV20-1; abundance: few; len: 14; j_gene: TRBJ2-5; CDR3aa: CSASRQGGRETQYF; CDR3nt: TGCAGTGCTAGCCGACAGGGAGGGCGGGAGACCCAGTACTTC
d_gene: -; v_gene: TRBV5-5; abundance: few; len: 16; j_gene: TRBJ2-1; CDR3aa: CASSLRAEQGWDEQFF; CDR3nt: TGTGCCAGCAGCTTGAGGGCCGAACAGGGTTGGGATGAGCAGTTCTTC
d_gene: -; v_gene: TRBV20-1; abundance: few; len: 14; j_gene: TRBJ2-1; CDR3aa: CSARDPSLPDEQFF; CDR3nt: TGCAGTGCTAGAGATCCAAGTCTCCCCGATGAGCAGTTCTTC
d_gene: -; v_gene: TRBV5-1; abundance: -; len: 13; j_gene: TRBJ2-5; CDR3aa: CASSFLAEETQYF; CDR3nt: TGCGCCAGCAGCTTCTTAGCGGAAGAGACCCAGTACTTC
d_gene: -; v_gene: TRBV12-3/TRBV12-4; abundance: few; len: 16; j_gene: TRBJ2-5; CDR3aa: CASSFMGAVSQETQYF; CDR3nt: TGTGCCAGCAGTTTTATGGGGGCGGTATCGCAAGAGACCCAGTACTTC
d_gene: -; v_gene: TRBV20-1; abundance: -; len: 13; j_gene: TRBJ1-4; CDR3aa: CSARGGGPEKLFF; CDR3nt: TGCAGTGCTAGAGGGGGGGGCCCGGAAAAACTGTTTTTT
d_gene: TRBD2; v_gene: TRBV20-1; abundance: once; len: 15; j_gene: TRBJ2-1; CDR3aa: CSAPRRASGSFEQFF; CDR3nt: TGCAGTGCTCCGCGGCGGGCTAGCGGGAGCTTTGAGCAGTTCTTC
d_gene: TRBD1; v_gene: TRBV29-1; abundance: -; len: 15; j_gene: TRBJ1-1; CDR3aa: CSVAGIGGTNTEAFF; CDR3nt: TGCAGCGTTGCGGGGATAGGGGGCACAAACACTGAAGCTTTCTTT
d_gene: -; v_gene: TRBV9; abundance: -; len: 13; j_gene: TRBJ1-1; CDR3aa: CASGPGRGTEAFF; CDR3nt: TGTGCCAGCGGACCGGGACGCGGCACTGAAGCTTTCTTT
d_gene: TRBD2; v_gene: TRBV9; abundance: -; len: 18; j_gene: TRBJ2-5; CDR3aa: CASSVGLAGGPPQETQYF; CDR3nt: TGTGCCAGCAGCGTAGGACTAGCGGGGGGGCCCCCCCAAGAGACCCAGTACTTC
d_gene: -; v_gene: TRBV5-1; abundance: -; len: 13; j_gene: TRBJ2-1; CDR3aa: CASSLSLSNEQFF; CDR3nt: TGCGCCAGCAGCTTGTCACTCAGCAATGAGCAGTTCTTC
d_gene: TRBD1; v_gene: TRBV6-2/TRBV6-3; abundance: -; len: 12; j_gene: TRBJ2-4; CDR3aa: CTSSYAGTAEYF; CDR3nt: TGTACCAGCAGTTACGCAGGGACAGCCGAGTACTTC
d_gene: -; v_gene: TRBV7-8; abundance: -; len: 14; j_gene: TRBJ2-2; CDR3aa: CASSPAGAPGELFF; CDR3nt: TGTGCCAGCAGCCCTGCAGGGGCGCCCGGGGAGCTGTTTTTT
d_gene: -; v_gene: TRBV6-1; abundance: -; len: 13; j_gene: TRBJ2-5; CDR3aa: CASSQTGQETQYF; CDR3nt: TGTGCCAGCAGTCAGACAGGCCAAGAGACCCAGTACTTC
d_gene: TRBD2; v_gene: TRBV5-1; abundance: few; len: 17; j_gene: TRBJ2-1; CDR3aa: CASSLAGLAGYGDEQFF; CDR3nt: TGCGCCAGCAGCTTGGCCGGGCTAGCGGGATACGGCGATGAGCAGTTCTTC
d_gene: -; v_gene: TRBV23-1; abundance: -; len: 12; j_gene: TRBJ2-2; CDR3aa: CAPREVSGELFF; CDR3nt: TGCGCCCCCAGAGAGGTCTCCGGGGAGCTGTTTTTT
d_gene: -; v_gene: TRBV3-1; abundance: few; len: 13; j_gene: TRBJ2-2; CDR3aa: CASSRLATGELFF; CDR3nt: TGTGCCAGCAGCCGTCTGGCCACCGGGGAGCTGTTTTTT
d_gene: TRBD2; v_gene: TRBV10-3; abundance: few; len: 14; j_gene: TRBJ2-7; CDR3aa: CAITPTSGLYEQYF; CDR3nt: TGTGCCATCACCCCGACTAGCGGGCTTTACGAGCAGTACTTC
d_gene: -; v_gene: TRBV14; abundance: -; len: 13; j_gene: TRBJ2-3; CDR3aa: CASSQQRTRPQYF; CDR3nt: TGTGCCAGCAGCCAACAAAGGACGAGACCGCAGTATTTT
d_gene: -; v_gene: TRBV3-1; abundance: few; len: 12; j_gene: TRBJ2-1; CDR3aa: CASSQELRTQFF; CDR3nt: TGTGCCAGCAGCCAAGAGCTTCGGACGCAGTTCTTC
d_gene: TRBD1; v_gene: TRBV25-1; abundance: few; len: 14; j_gene: TRBJ1-5; CDR3aa: CASSRGRNNQPQHF; CDR3nt: TGTGCCAGCAGCAGGGGGCGAAACAATCAGCCCCAGCATTTT
d_gene: -; v_gene: TRBV27; abundance: -; len: 13; j_gene: TRBJ1-1; CDR3aa: CASSPYRAHEAFF; CDR3nt: TGTGCCAGCAGTCCATACCGGGCCCATGAAGCTTTCTTT
d_gene: -; v_gene: TRBV2; abundance: -; len: 14; j_gene: TRBJ2-5; CDR3aa: CASLGTFLGETQYF; CDR3nt: TGTGCCAGCCTCGGGACTTTTCTGGGAGAGACCCAGTACTTC
d_gene: -; v_gene: TRBV5-1; abundance: few; len: 13; j_gene: TRBJ2-3; CDR3aa: CASRRTRTDTQYF; CDR3nt: TGCGCCAGCAGGCGGACTCGCACAGATACGCAGTATTTT
d_gene: TRBD2; v_gene: TRBV19; abundance: -; len: 15; j_gene: TRBJ2-7; CDR3aa: CASKFAAGVSYEQYF; CDR3nt: TGTGCCAGTAAGTTCGCAGCGGGGGTGTCCTACGAGCAGTACTTC
d_gene: TRBD2; v_gene: TRBV9; abundance: few; len: 15; j_gene: TRBJ2-7; CDR3aa: CASSAGLAENYEQYF; CDR3nt: TGTGCCAGCAGCGCGGGACTAGCGGAAAACTACGAGCAGTACTTC
d_gene: -; v_gene: TRBV12-3/TRBV12-4; abundance: -; len: 14; j_gene: TRBJ2-1; CDR3aa: CASSRQGLRNEQFF; CDR3nt: TGTGCCAGCAGTCGCCAAGGCCTGCGGAATGAGCAGTTCTTC
d_gene: -; v_gene: TRBV25-1; abundance: -; len: 11; j_gene: TRBJ2-4; CDR3aa: CAIQGGTIQYF; CDR3nt: TGTGCCATCCAGGGGGGGACCATTCAGTACTTC
d_gene: TRBD2; v_gene: TRBV20-1; abundance: -; len: 19; j_gene: TRBJ2-1; CDR3aa: CSARGSPGLAGGAYNEQFF; CDR3nt: TGCAGTGCTCGAGGATCCCCGGGACTAGCGGGAGGGGCATACAATGAGCAGTTCTTC
d_gene: TRBD1; v_gene: TRBV29-1; abundance: -; len: 12; j_gene: TRBJ2-5; CDR3aa: CSVVPQGETQYF; CDR3nt: TGCAGCGTTGTCCCACAGGGGGAGACCCAGTACTTC
d_gene: TRBD2; v_gene: TRBV25-1; abundance: -; len: 14; j_gene: TRBJ2-1; CDR3aa: CASSEAGGLDEQFF; CDR3nt: TGTGCCAGCAGTGAAGCGGGAGGTTTGGATGAGCAGTTCTTC
d_gene: -; v_gene: TRBV10-3; abundance: few; len: 16; j_gene: TRBJ1-3; CDR3aa: CAITDPGVSSGNTIYF; CDR3nt: TGTGCCATCACCGATCCCGGCGTCTCCTCTGGAAACACCATATATTTT
d_gene: -; v_gene: TRBV20-1; abundance: -; len: 13; j_gene: TRBJ2-7; CDR3aa: CSARDLRSGEQYF; CDR3nt: TGCAGTGCTAGAGATCTTAGGTCGGGGGAGCAGTACTTC
d_gene: TRBD1; v_gene: TRBV7-9; abundance: -; len: 16; j_gene: TRBJ1-1; CDR3aa: CASRQTGGGFYTEAFF; CDR3nt: TGTGCCAGCAGGCAGACAGGGGGCGGATTTTACACTGAAGCTTTCTTT
d_gene: -; v_gene: TRBV3-1; abundance: few; len: 13; j_gene: TRBJ1-6; CDR3aa: CASSQEGDSPLHF; CDR3nt: TGTGCCAGCAGCCAAGAGGGGGATTCACCCCTCCACTTT
d_gene: TRBD2; v_gene: TRBV12-3/TRBV12-4; abundance: few; len: 16; j_gene: TRBJ2-5; CDR3aa: CASSAGLAGGSETQYF; CDR3nt: TGTGCCAGCAGTGCGGGACTAGCGGGGGGGTCTGAGACCCAGTACTTC
d_gene: TRBD1; v_gene: TRBV5-6; abundance: -; len: 15; j_gene: TRBJ1-2; CDR3aa: CASSLVGTGGSGYTF; CDR3nt: TGTGCCAGCAGCTTGGTCGGGACAGGGGGGTCTGGCTACACCTTC
d_gene: TRBD2; v_gene: TRBV7-2; abundance: -; len: 13; j_gene: TRBJ2-1; CDR3aa: CASSPHRGVEQFF; CDR3nt: TGTGCCAGCAGTCCCCACCGGGGGGTTGAGCAGTTCTTC